This TCR beta chain was captured in a study of technical replicates of blood from several donors. Assay: immunoSEQ multiplex PCR; the TCRdb copy retains only in-frame clones and omits some. The repertoire includes approximately 80,000 clones, 91% of them detected once, and around 0.26% sits in the top ten. V shed 3 bases and J 0 bases; nucleotides not matched to a gene: 12. CDR3 size: 17 residues. Germline V CDR1 and CDR2: SGHNT, YYREEE (reference sequence). The chain recombines TRBV5-4 with TRBJ2-7, with 7 nucleotides matching TRBD2. This TCR came from a human donor in good health. The specimen was T cells isolated from PBMCs. The CDR3 protein is CASSSPQAGRSSYEQYF. CDR3 DNA sequence: TGTGCCAGCAGCTCCCCTCAAGCGGGGAGGAGCTCCTACGAGCAGTACTTC. Variable domain in full (rest from reference TRBV5-4 and TRBJ2-7): ETGVTQSPTHLIKTRGQQVTLRCSSQSGHNTVSWYQQALGQGPQFIFQYYREEENGRGNFPPRFSGLQFPNYSSELNVNALELDDSALYLCASSSPQAGRSSYEQYFGPGTRLTVT.